This is a list of T cell receptor beta chains from one sample in a study of post-analysis software for immune sequencing data. Via MiXCR, TCRdb re-called the PCR reads, giving one row per CDR3 protein. This sample carries 750,000 to 950,000 distinct CDR3 sequences, approximately 53% of them seen once, and the ten largest clones take around 4.5%. The sequencing sample was made of blood. Every receptor here comes from a girl between 10 and 17 years old with multiple sclerosis. Each CDR3 is given with its conserved first and last residue. A D gene is named only where the DNA matches it firmly. For some rows the clone size is stated as once, few or many, or as a class when expanded; others skip it.

>NA|TRBV5-1|TRBJ2-3|few
TGCGCCAGCAGCTTGGAAAGGGAAACAGATACGCAGTATTTT
CASSLERETDTQYF
>NA|TRBV7-9|TRBJ1-2|few
TGTGCCAGCAGCGAACGAGGGAGATTTGGCTACACCTTC
CASSERGRFGYTF
>NA|TRBV6-5|TRBJ2-1|few
TGTGCCAGCATAAGCGGAGGCGGGCATTTCAATGAGCAGTTCTTC
CASISGGGHFNEQFF
>TRBD2|TRBV12-3/TRBV12-4|TRBJ2-5|NA
TGTGCCAGCAGTTCGGGAGGCATCCAAGAGACCCAGTACTTC
CASSSGGIQETQYF
>TRBD2|TRBV9|TRBJ2-1|once
TGTGCCGGCAGCGTAGGGGGAGCGGGAGATAACAATGAGCAGTTCTTC
CAGSVGGAGDNNEQFF
>NA|TRBV28|TRBJ1-2|NA
TGTGCCAGCAGTTTTGACCGAGGGAACTATGGCTACACCTTC
CASSFDRGNYGYTF
>NA|TRBV6-6|TRBJ1-2|NA
TGTGCCAGCCGCGTCTCGTCCCAGGTTGGCTACACCTTC
CASRVSSQVGYTF
>NA|TRBV15|TRBJ2-7|NA
TGTGCCACCAGTCCTCGGGTGTCCTACGAGCAGTACTTC
CATSPRVSYEQYF
>NA|TRBV29-1|TRBJ2-7|NA
TGCAGCGTTGAAGATTCAAGGAGCGAGCAGTACTTC
CSVEDSRSEQYF
>NA|TRBV18|TRBJ1-1|NA
TGTGCCAGCTCACTATCCCCGGGGTCTTACGGTGAAGCTTTCTTT
CASSLSPGSYGEAFF
>TRBD2|TRBV5-1|TRBJ2-3|NA
TGCGCCAGCAGCGGAGGACTAGCGGGGAGGGATACGCAGTATTTT
CASSGGLAGRDTQYF